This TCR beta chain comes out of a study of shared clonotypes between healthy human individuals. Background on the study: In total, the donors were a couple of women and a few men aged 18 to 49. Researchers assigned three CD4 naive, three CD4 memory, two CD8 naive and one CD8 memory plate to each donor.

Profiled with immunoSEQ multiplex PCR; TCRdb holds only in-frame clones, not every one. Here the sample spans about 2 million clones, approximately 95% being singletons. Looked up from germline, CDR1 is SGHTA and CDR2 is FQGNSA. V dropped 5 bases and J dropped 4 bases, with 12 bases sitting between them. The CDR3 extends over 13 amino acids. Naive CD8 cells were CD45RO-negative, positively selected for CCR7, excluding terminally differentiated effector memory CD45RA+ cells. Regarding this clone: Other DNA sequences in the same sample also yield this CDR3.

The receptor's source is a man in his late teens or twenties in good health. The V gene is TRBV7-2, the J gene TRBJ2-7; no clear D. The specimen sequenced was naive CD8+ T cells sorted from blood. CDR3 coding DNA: TGTGCCAGCAGCCTCGGCCTGGGGTACGAGCAGTACTTC. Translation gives CASSLGLGYEQYF. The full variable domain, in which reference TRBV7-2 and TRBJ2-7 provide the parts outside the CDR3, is GAGVSQSPSNKVTEKGKDVELRCDPISGHTALYWYRQSLGQGLEFLIYFQGNSAPDKSGLPSDRFSAERTGGSVSTLTIQRTQQEDSAVYLCASSLGLGYEQYFGPGTRLTVT.